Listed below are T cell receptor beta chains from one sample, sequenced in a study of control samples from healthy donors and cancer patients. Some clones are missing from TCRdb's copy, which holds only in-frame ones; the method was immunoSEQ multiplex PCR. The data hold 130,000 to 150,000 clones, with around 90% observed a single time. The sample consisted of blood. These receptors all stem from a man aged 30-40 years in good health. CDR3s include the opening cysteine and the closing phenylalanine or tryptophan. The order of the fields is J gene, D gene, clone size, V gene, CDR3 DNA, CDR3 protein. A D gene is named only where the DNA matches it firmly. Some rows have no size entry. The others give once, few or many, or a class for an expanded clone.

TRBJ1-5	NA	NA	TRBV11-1	TGTGCCAGCAGCTTAAATCCACTTTCGCCCCAGCATTTT	CASSLNPLSPQHF
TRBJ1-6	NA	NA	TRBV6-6	TGTGCCAGCAGTTATCCCCGGGGTAATTCACCCCTCCACTTT	CASSYPRGNSPLHF
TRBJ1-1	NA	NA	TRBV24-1	TGTGCCACCAGTCCCGGGAACACTGAAGCTTTCTTT	CATSPGNTEAFF
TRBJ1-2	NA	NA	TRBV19	TGTGCCAGTAGTACTGACAGATTGGCGATGGACTATGGCTACACCTTC	CASSTDRLAMDYGYTF
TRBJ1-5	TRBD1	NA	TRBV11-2	TGTGCCAGCAGCCCTAGTCAATGGCAGGGGGCCGATCAGCCCCAGCATTTT	CASSPSQWQGADQPQHF
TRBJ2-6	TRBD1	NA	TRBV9	TGTGCCAGCATTTCCGGGACAGGGTCTCCTGGGGCCAACGTCCTGACTTTC	CASISGTGSPGANVLTF
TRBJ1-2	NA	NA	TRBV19	TGTGCCAGTACGGGGGGCCCTCCAAACTATGGCTACACCTTC	CASTGGPPNYGYTF
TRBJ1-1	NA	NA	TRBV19	TGTGCCAGCCTGAGGGGCGGCCACACTGAAGCTTTCTTT	CASLRGGHTEAFF
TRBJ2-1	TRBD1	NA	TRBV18	TGTGCCAGCTCACGGGACAGGGGGCTTGAGCAGTTCTTC	CASSRDRGLEQFF
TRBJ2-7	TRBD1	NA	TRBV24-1	TGTGCCACCAGTGACCCGGGACAGGCAAACTCCTACGAGCAGTACTTC	CATSDPGQANSYEQYF
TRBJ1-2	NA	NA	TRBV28	TGTGCCAGCAGTTTATTGTCGGCAGGCGGGGACTATGGCTACACCTTC	CASSLLSAGGDYGYTF
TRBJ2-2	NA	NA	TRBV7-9	TGTGCCAGCAGCCCGGGACAGAACACCGGGGAGCTGTTTTTT	CASSPGQNTGELFF
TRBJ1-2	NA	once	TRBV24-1	TGTGCCACCAGTGACCCTAGTAATAACTATGGCTACACCTTC	CATSDPSNNYGYTF
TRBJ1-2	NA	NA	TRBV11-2	TGTGCCAGCAGCTTCGGCGGCTATGGCTACACCTTC	CASSFGGYGYTF
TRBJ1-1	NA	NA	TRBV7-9	TGTGCCAGCAGTTTTTCGAACACTGAAGCTTTCTTT	CASSFSNTEAFF
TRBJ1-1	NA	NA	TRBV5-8	TGTGCCAGCAGCTTGGATTTAGGGATTGGAGCTTTCTTT	CASSLDLGIGAFF
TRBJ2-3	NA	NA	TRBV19	TGTGCCAGTAGTCTACAGGCGACTAGCACAGATACGCAGTATTTT	CASSLQATSTDTQYF
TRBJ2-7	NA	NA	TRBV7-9	TGTGCCAGCAGCTTGGATGTCTCCTACGAGCAGTACTTC	CASSLDVSYEQYF
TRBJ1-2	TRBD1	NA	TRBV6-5	TGTGCCAGCAGGGGAAAGAGGACAGGCGTCGGCTACACCTTC	CASRGKRTGVGYTF
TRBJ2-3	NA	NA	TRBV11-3	TGTGCCAGCAGCTTAGATTTCCCGGCAGATACGCAGTATTTT	CASSLDFPADTQYF
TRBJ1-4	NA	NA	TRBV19	TGTGCCAGTAGTAGGGGTCCTGCGGAAAAACTGTTTTTT	CASSRGPAEKLFF
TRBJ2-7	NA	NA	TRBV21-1	TGTGCCAGCAGCAAAGGAACTCAGGGTTCCTACGAGCAGTACTTC	CASSKGTQGSYEQYF
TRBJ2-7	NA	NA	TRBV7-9	TGTGCCAGCAGCTTGGAGGGAGGCACCTACGAGCAGTACTTC	CASSLEGGTYEQYF
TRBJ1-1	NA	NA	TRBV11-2	TGTGCCAGCAGCTTGTGGGGGACGGGGGGAGACACTGAAGCTTTCTTT	CASSLWGTGGDTEAFF
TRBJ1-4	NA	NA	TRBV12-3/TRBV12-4	TGTGCCAGCAGTAGAACAGGACCTGAAAAACTGTTTTTT	CASSRTGPEKLFF
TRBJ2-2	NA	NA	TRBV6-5	TGTGCCAGCAGTTACCGCGAGAACACCGGGGAGCTGTTTTTT	CASSYRENTGELFF
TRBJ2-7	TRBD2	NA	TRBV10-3	TGTGCCATCAGTGGGACGACTAGCGGATCCTACGAGCAGTACTTC	CAISGTTSGSYEQYF